The 22 T cell receptor beta chains below all came from one sample that was sequenced in a study of blood T cell repertoires in COVID-19. TCRdb's copy holds only in-frame clones and misses some; the assay was immunoSEQ multiplex PCR. The table lists about 170,000 clones, roughly 80% of them singletons, with approximately 4.4% in the top ten. Sequences were obtained from PBMCs or T cells enriched from blood (not recorded which). The source is a woman aged 50 to 65 who had recovered from COVID-19.

J is TRBJ2-1 and V is TRBV10-3; 16 nucleotides agree with TRBD2. The germline CDR1 and CDR2 sequences are ENHRY and SYGVKD. With 11 bases clipped from V and 8 bases from J, the junction kept 15 bases outside the gene matches. This CDR3 comprises 17 residues. The DNA for the CDR3 is TGTGCCTTGGGGCCGGGACTAGCGGGGGGGCCGGAGGATGAGCAGTTCTTC. It yields the protein CALGPGLAGGPEDEQFF.

This clone came up a few times. The CDR3 loop reads CASSPLESGQGAYGYTF. The DNA for the CDR3 is TGTGCCAGCTCACCACTCGAGTCCGGACAGGGCGCCTATGGCTACACCTTC. The chain joins TRBV18 to TRBJ1-2, with 8 bases matching TRBD1. Germline CDR1 reads KGHSH; CDR2 reads LQKENI. V shed 1 base, J shed 4 bases, and the junction held 11 bases outside the gene matches. CDR3 length: 17 residues.

This sequence joins TRBV27 and TRBJ1-5; weak D call: TRBD1 (6 bases). The CDR3 contains 14 residues. The V end was cut by 2 bases, the J end by 11 bases, with 16 bases between. The germline V gene encodes CDR1 MNHEY and CDR2 SMNVEV (reference sequence). In DNA, the CDR3 is TGTGCCAGCAGTTTAACCGGGACAACAAAATCCCAGCATTTT. It translates to CASSLTGTTKSQHF.

This chain connects TRBV7-9 to TRBJ2-5; TRBD1 might be the D (6 bases). The length of the CDR3 is 15 residues. From germline, CDR1 is SEHNR and CDR2 FQNEAQ (reference sequence). Trimming shortened V by 5 bases and J by 8 bases, and 21 bases separated the two germline ends. This CDR3 reads CASSPRGDRIATQYF. CDR3 DNA: TGTGCCAGCAGCCCGAGGGGAGACAGGATTGCTACCCAGTACTTC.

The chain combines TRBV4-3 with TRBJ2-3; D ambiguous. The CDR3 totals 16 residues. V was cut by 2 bases and J by 0 bases, with 12 bases left in between. In germline, CDR1 is LGHNA, CDR2 YSLEER. CDR3 bases: TGCGCCAGCAGCCAATCGTCCAGGCTAAGCACAGATACGCAGTATTTT. Translation: CASSQSSRLSTDTQYF.

The genes are TRBV11-3 and TRBJ1-3; tentative D call: TRBD1 (5 bases). The CDR3 is 17 amino acids. Trimming shortened V by 2 bases and J by 0 bases, and 14 bases separated the two germline ends. Germline CDR1 SGHNT, CDR2 YENEEA. Here the CDR3 reads CASSLKAGHSSGNTIYF. The CDR3 bases are TGTGCCAGCAGCTTAAAAGCCGGACATAGCTCTGGAAACACCATATATTTT.

The J gene is TRBJ1-5, the V gene TRBV2; TRBD1 might be the D (5 bases). Deletions cut 4 bases from V and 6 bases from J, with 7 bases between. CDR1 and CDR2 (germline): SNHLY, FYNNEI. This CDR3 region has 12 residues. This CDR3 reads CASSGDSQPQHF. Here the CDR3 DNA reads TGTGCCAGCAGTGGCGACAGTCAGCCCCAGCATTTT.

To note about this clone: One end of the junction is discordant with germline, which a read error may explain. This chain joins TRBV28 and TRBJ1-1; 8 positions agree with TRBD1. The germline CDR1 and CDR2 sequences are MDHEN and SYDVKM. The CDR3 extends over 14 amino acids. The CDR3 loop is CASSSGGPTRGVLF. The CDR3 DNA sequence: TGTGCCAGCAGCTCAGGGGGCCCTACCCGGGGAGTTCTCTTT.

The rearrangement joins TRBV28 to TRBJ1-2, with 7 bases aligning to TRBD1. The CDR3 sequence is 14 residues long. Germline V gene data show CDR1 as MDHEN and CDR2 as SYDVKM. The trim removed 10 bases at V and 4 bases at J, leaving 12 bases unmatched. This CDR3 is CAILGQATFYGYTF. The CDR3 nucleotides read TGTGCCATCCTCGGACAGGCAACCTTCTATGGCTACACCTTC.

The chain has TRBV6-6 and TRBJ2-3, with D maybe TRBD1 (7 bases). The V gene's germline CDR1 is MNHNY and CDR2 SVGAGI (reference sequence). CDR3 length: 14 amino acids. V was clipped by 10 bases and J by 1 base, with 15 bases between them. CDR3 DNA: TGTGCCACCCAGGGGGGCCTTGGCACAGATACGCAGTATTTT. Amino acids: CATQGGLGTDTQYF.

The V call is TRBV10-3, the J call TRBJ1-5, with 8 bases matching TRBD1. The CDR3 extends over 15 amino acids. With 6 bases clipped from V and 5 bases from J, the junction kept 9 bases outside the gene matches. Germline V gene lookup returns CDR1 ENHRY and CDR2 SYGVKD. As DNA, the CDR3 is TGTGCCATCAGAACCGGGACAGGAAGGGATCAGCCCCAGCATTTT. Its protein product is CAIRTGTGRDQPQHF.

The table lists this clone with a count of one. The CDR3 nucleotides are TGTGCCAGCAGTTACAGGGGGTCGGACACTGAAGCTTTCTTT. It codes for CASSYRGSDTEAFF. The chain uses TRBV6-5 and TRBJ1-1; a possible D gene is TRBD1 (6 bases). V was cut by 2 bases and J by 3 bases, with 10 bases left in between. The CDR3 runs to 14 residues. Germline CDR1 and CDR2: MNHEY and SVGAGI.

V gene TRBV12-5 combines with J gene TRBJ1-1; D remains unclear. Germline V gene data show CDR1 as LGHNT and CDR2 as FRNRAP. V was cut by 1 base and J by 3 bases, with 6 bases left in between. This CDR3 comprises 13 residues. The CDR3 DNA reads as TGTGCTAGTGGTTTGGACGGAGACACTGAAGCTTTCTTT. Residues: CASGLDGDTEAFF.

The V and J genes are TRBV7-9 and TRBJ1-5; no clear D gene. The CDR3 loop spans 14 amino acids. Germline CDR1 SEHNR, CDR2 FQNEAQ (reference sequence). The V end lost 3 bases, the J end lost 3 bases, and 9 bases lay between the germline ends. The chain's CDR3 is CASSFADYNQPQHF. The CDR3 DNA reads TGTGCCAGCAGCTTCGCAGATTACAATCAGCCCCAGCATTTT.

This clone showed up just a few times. The chain carries TRBV7-2 and TRBJ1-1; D is possibly TRBD1 (5 bases). V was shortened by 1 base and J by 6 bases, with 15 bases between the two germline ends. CDR1 is SGHTA, CDR2 FQGNSA, per germline. This CDR3 is built from 15 residues. The CDR3 loop is CASSLEWTRGAEAFF. For the CDR3, the DNA is TGTGCCAGCAGCTTAGAGTGGACACGAGGCGCTGAAGCTTTCTTT.

The chain employs TRBV9 and TRBJ1-1; the D gene is possibly TRBD1 (5 bases). The germline CDR1 and CDR2 sequences are SGDLS and YYNGEE. Trimming stripped 6 bases from V and 4 bases from J, with 19 bases between. CDR3 length equals 15 residues. The CDR3 is CASNPGRVGATEAFF. The CDR3 bases are TGTGCCAGCAACCCTGGACGCGTTGGGGCCACTGAAGCTTTCTTT.

This chain joins TRBV25-1 and TRBJ1-5; D perhaps matches TRBD1 (6 bases). Germline V gene lookup returns CDR1 MGHDK and CDR2 SYGVNS. The CDR3 is 13 residues long. V lost 5 bases and J lost 5, with 10 bases in between. CDR3 sequence: CASSLGGYQPQHF. CDR3 in DNA: TGTGCCAGCAGTCTAGGGGGATATCAGCCCCAGCATTTT.

This clone was seen a handful of times. The chain employs TRBV18 and TRBJ2-2; 12 bases agree with TRBD2. The CDR3 spans 18 residues. Trimming cost V 4 bases and J 1 base; bases outside gene matches: 7. The germline V gene encodes CDR1 KGHSH and CDR2 LQKENI. In nucleotides, the CDR3 is TGTGCCAGCTCACTGCTCCCGACTAGCGGGGGGAACACCGGGGAGCTGTTTTTT. Translating gives CASSLLPTSGGNTGELFF. Complete variable domain (other parts from reference TRBV18 and TRBJ2-2): NAGVMQNPRHLVRRRGQEARLRCSPMKGHSHVYWYRQLPEEGLKFMVYLQKENIIDESGMPKERFSAEFPKEGPSILRIQQVVRGDSAAYFCASSLLPTSGGNTGELFFGEGSRLTVL.

The V and J genes are TRBV21-1 and TRBJ2-3; the DNA was not compared with TRBD2, the D call given in the table. TRBV21-1 is shown as a pseudogene. This CDR3 is 16 amino acids long. Here the CDR3 DNA reads TGTGCCAGCAGCAAAAGTAGCGGTCTCCCCGCGGATACGCAGTATTTT. Residues: CASSKSSGLPADTQYF.

This sequence joins TRBV4-2 and TRBJ1-1; D is unclear. CDR3 size: 12 residues. Germline V gives CDR1 LGHNA, CDR2 YNFKEQ. The germline V and J ends were trimmed by 3 bases and 7 bases, with 9 bases remaining between them. Here the CDR3 reads CASSQPGFEAFF. In nucleotides, the CDR3 is TGTGCCAGCAGCCAGCCGGGATTTGAAGCTTTCTTT.

The chain links TRBV5-6 to TRBJ2-1, with 8 nucleotides matching TRBD1. Germline V gene sequence: CDR1 SGHDT, CDR2 YYEEEE. The CDR3 contains 14 residues. After removal of 4 bases from V and 5 bases from J, the junction contained 5 bases not matched to a gene. CDR3 bases: TGTGCCAGCAGCGCGACAGGGGAGAACAATGAGCAGTTCTTC. Its protein is CASSATGENNEQFF.

The V and J genes are TRBV6-5 and TRBJ2-7; 11 bases agree with TRBD2. The length of the CDR3 is 12 residues. CDR1 and CDR2 (germline): MNHEY, SVGAGI. The CDR3 spells CASSDNELAGAV. The CDR3 DNA follows: TGTGCCAGCAGCGACAACGAACTAGCGGGAGCCGTC.